This TCR beta chain was sequenced during a study of Ad26.COV2.S vaccination and SARS-CoV-2 variants (dated by TCRdb to the early 2020s). Study-wide context: Vaccine-arm donors came from COV1001, a multicentre, randomized, double-blind, placebo-controlled phase I-IIa trial of Ad26.COV2.S in healthy adults. Ad26.COV2.S was administered intramuscularly at 5 x 10^10 or 1 x 10^11 viral particles, either as a single shot or as two shots given 56 days apart. TCRbeta repertoire sequencing served as the tool for gauging how specific and how broad the SARS-CoV-2-reactive T cell receptors were following Ad26.COV2.S vaccination. The TCR-sequenced set comprised about 32 samples: around 20 Ad26.COV2.S vaccine recipients, 5 placebo recipients and 8 SARS-CoV-2 convalescent individuals. Participants in the trial were split at random into five groups of five each, receiving low-dose or high-dose Ad26.COV2.S once or twice, or else placebo on both occasions. Throughout the experiments and outcome assessment, investigators stayed blinded to trial group allocation. The paper's findings and limits, for the study overall: After vaccination, spike-specific CD8+ and CD4+ T cell responses were reported to show substantial breadth. Vaccine and placebo recipients had comparable non-spike TCR breadth, which fits with the vaccine containing only spike. The authors noted that the TCR breadth and depth analyses may have underestimated total T cell responses. Spike-specific TCR breadth was higher in Ad26.COV2.S recipients than in placebo recipients (P = 0.0014). The study was not powered to compare responses between vaccine doses or regimens.

The treatment or condition label for this specimen denotes: approximately 18 received Ad26.COV2.S at low or high dose, single or two shots; a few received placebo; per-sample allocation not given. For vaccine and placebo recipients, repertoires were sequenced using samples collected on day 63 after the first injection. Between 29 July and 7 August 2020, Cohort 1b enrolled about two dozen adults aged 18-55 years at one site in Boston, USA. Ad26.COV2.S was a replication-incompetent adenovirus type 26 vector expressing a prefusion-stabilized SARS-CoV-2 spike protein from the original Wuhan strain. Remarks on this clone: Its target antigen remains unknown. The record has no base qualities; no much larger clone is one base away.

V is pared back by 2 bases and J by 0 bases, with 19 bases lying between the germline termini. The germline V gene provides CDR1 KGHSH and CDR2 LQKENI. The CDR3 sequence holds 18 residues, the cysteine and phenylalanine included. The only DNA kept is the CDR3, 54 bases in frame from the first base. The immunoSEQ Assay was the method used to sequence TCRbeta CDR3 regions. After extraction, genomic DNA underwent amplification by bias-controlled multiplex PCR, followed by high-throughput sequencing. The authors' pipeline ran thus. To quantify the absolute abundance of each unique TCRbeta CDR3 region, sequences were collapsed and filtered. T cell fraction was estimated by normalizing TCRbeta template counts to usable DNA, with usable DNA measured through amplification of reference genes found in all nucleated cells. Repertoire TCRs were annotated as SARS-CoV-2-specific when V gene, CDR3 amino acid sequence and J gene were exactly matched to a known reactive TCR set. The reference SARS-CoV-2 TCR set came from MIRA and was filtered for enrichment in COVID-19-positive ImmuneCODE repertoires, removing public or cross-reactive TCRs. Using the MIRA antigens, annotated TCRs were further analysed by specific ORF or by position within an ORF. Depth was the summed frequency of annotated unique rearrangements, while breadth was defined as annotated unique rearrangements over total unique productive rearrangements. Two-sided Wilcoxon rank-sum tests were applied when comparing TCR breadth between groups. Held by TCRdb, this immuneACCESS table contains in-frame sequences only and omits some clones. Under half of the omission traces to an unresolved V gene where checked; the cause of the rest is unknown. V and J calls and clone size follow that table, whereas D and trimming were derived from the DNA. The sample includes about 480,000 clones, with approximately 88% observed a single time. Clones ranked in the top ten supply 9.5% to 15% of the sample.

The V and J genes are TRBV18 and TRBJ1-1; TRBD1 is possibly the D segment (6 matching bases). The sequencing here drew on peripheral blood, taken in a trial of Ad26.COV2.S vaccine versus placebo. The receptor was isolated from a person aged 18-65 years who received the Ad26.COV2.S COVID-19 vaccine or a placebo. The CDR3 region: CASSPRTGGGGVNTEAFF. The nucleotide sequence reads as follows: TGTGCCAGCTCACCAAGGACCGGAGGGGGAGGTGTGAACACTGAAGCTTTCTTT. Joined to the reference TRBV18 and TRBJ1-1 proteins, this CDR3 gives the full variable domain: NAGVMQNPRHLVRRRGQEARLRCSPMKGHSHVYWYRQLPEEGLKFMVYLQKENIIDESGMPKERFSAEFPKEGPSILRIQQVVRGDSAAYFCASSPRTGGGGVNTEAFFGQGTRLTVV.